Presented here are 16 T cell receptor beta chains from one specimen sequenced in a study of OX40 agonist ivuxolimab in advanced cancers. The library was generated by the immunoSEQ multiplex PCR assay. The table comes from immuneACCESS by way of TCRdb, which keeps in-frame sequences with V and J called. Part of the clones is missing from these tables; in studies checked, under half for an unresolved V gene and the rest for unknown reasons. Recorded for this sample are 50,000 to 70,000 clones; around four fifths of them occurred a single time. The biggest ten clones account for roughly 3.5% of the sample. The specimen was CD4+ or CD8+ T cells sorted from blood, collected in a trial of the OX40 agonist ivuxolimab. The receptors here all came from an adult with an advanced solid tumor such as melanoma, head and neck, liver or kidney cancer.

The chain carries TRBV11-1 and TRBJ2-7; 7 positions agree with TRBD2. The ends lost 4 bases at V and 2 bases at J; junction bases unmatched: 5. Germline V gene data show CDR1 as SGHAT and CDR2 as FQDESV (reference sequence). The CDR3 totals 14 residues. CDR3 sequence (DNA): TGTGCCAGCAGCTCCCCTAGCGGCCCCTACGAGCAGTACTTC. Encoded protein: CASSSPSGPYEQYF.

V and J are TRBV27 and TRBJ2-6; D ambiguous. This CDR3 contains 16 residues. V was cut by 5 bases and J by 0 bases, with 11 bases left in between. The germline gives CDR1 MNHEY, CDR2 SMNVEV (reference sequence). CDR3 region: CASSPISLSGANVLTF. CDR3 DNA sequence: TGTGCCAGCAGTCCGATAAGCCTCTCTGGGGCCAACGTCCTGACTTTC.

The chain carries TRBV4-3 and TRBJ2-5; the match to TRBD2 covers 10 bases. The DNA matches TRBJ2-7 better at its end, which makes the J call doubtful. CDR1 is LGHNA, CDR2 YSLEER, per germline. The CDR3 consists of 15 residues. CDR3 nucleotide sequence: TGCGCCAGCAGCCAAGGCACTAGCGGGAACTACGAGCAGTACTTC. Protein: CASSQGTSGNYEQYF.

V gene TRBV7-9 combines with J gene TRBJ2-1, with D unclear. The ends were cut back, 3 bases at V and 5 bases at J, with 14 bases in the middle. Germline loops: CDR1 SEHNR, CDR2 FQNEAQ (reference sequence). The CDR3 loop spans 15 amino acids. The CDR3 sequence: CASSLRFGPNNEQFF. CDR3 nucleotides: TGTGCCAGCAGCTTGCGATTCGGACCAAACAATGAGCAGTTCTTC. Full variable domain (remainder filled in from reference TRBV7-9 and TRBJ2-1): DTGVSQNPRHKITKRGQNVTFRCDPISEHNRLYWYRQTLGQGPEFLTYFQNEAQLEKSRLLSDRFSAERPKGSFSTLEIQRTEQGDSAMYLCASSLRFGPNNEQFFGPGTRLTVL.

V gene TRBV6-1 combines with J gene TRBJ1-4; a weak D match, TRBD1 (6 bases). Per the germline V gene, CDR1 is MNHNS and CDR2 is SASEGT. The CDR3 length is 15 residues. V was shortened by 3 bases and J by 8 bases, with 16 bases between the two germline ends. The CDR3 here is CASSENREVGEKLFF. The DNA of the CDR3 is TGTGCCAGCAGTGAGAACAGGGAAGTGGGCGAAAAACTGTTTTTT.

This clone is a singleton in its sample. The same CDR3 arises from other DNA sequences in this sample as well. DNA of the CDR3: TGTGCCAGCAGCTTAGCGCAGGGGACCGGGGCCAACGTCCTGACTTTC. Residues: CASSLAQGTGANVLTF. V usage is TRBV7-9 and J usage is TRBJ2-6; possibly TRBD1 for D (6 bases). Germline-derived CDR1 and CDR2 are SEHNR and FQNEAQ (reference sequence). V lost 0 bases, J lost 4 bases, and 10 bases lay in between. The CDR3 is 16 amino acids.

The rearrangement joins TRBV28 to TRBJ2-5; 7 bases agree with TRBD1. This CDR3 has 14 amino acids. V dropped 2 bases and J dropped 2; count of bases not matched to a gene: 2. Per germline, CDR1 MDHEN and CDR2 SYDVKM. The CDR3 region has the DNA TGTGCCAGCAGTTTACGGGGACAGCAAGAGACCCAGTACTTC. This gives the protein CASSLRGQQETQYF.

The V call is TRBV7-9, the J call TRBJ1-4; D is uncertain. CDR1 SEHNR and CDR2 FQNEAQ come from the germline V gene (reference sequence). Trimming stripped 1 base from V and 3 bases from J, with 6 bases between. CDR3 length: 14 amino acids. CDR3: CASSLGEANEKLFF. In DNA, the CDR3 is TGTGCCAGCAGCTTAGGCGAGGCTAATGAAAAACTGTTTTTT. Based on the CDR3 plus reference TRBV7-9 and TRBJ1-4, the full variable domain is DTGVSQNPRHKITKRGQNVTFRCDPISEHNRLYWYRQTLGQGPEFLTYFQNEAQLEKSRLLSDRFSAERPKGSFSTLEIQRTEQGDSAMYLCASSLGEANEKLFFGSGTQLSVL.

Here the CDR3 reads CATALGKDYGYTF. The CDR3 region has the DNA TGTGCCACAGCACTGGGGAAGGACTATGGCTACACCTTC. This sequence joins TRBV2 and TRBJ1-2; D is undetermined. CDR1 and CDR2 from the germline V gene are SNHLY and FYNNEI. The CDR3 consists of 13 residues. With 10 bases removed from V and 3 bases from J, the gap between germline ends came to 15 bases.

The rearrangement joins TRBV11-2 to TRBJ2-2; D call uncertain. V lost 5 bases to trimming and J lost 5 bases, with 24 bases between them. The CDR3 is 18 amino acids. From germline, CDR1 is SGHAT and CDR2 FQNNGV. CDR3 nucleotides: TGTGCCAGCAGCAAAACTGGGGTCACCCCGGTGGGAACCGGGGAGCTGTTTTTT. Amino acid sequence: CASSKTGVTPVGTGELFF.

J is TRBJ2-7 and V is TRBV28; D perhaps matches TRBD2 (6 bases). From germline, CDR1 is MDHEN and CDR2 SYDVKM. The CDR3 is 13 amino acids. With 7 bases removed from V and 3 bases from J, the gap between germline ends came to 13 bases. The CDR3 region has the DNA TGTGCCAGCACCCCGGGACTCCGCTACGAGCAGTACTTC. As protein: CASTPGLRYEQYF.

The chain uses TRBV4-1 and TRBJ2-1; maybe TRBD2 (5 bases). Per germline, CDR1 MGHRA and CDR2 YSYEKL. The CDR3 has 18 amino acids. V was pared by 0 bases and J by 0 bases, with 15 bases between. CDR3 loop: CASSQDLTGDFSYNEQFF. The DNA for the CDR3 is TGCGCCAGCAGCCAAGATCTTACCGGGGATTTCTCCTACAATGAGCAGTTCTTC.

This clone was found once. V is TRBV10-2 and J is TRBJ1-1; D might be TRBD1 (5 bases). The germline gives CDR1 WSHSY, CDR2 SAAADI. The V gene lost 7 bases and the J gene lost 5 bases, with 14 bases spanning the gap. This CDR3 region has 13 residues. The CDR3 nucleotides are TGCGCCAGCAAGCGGGGGGGTATAACTGAAGCTTTCTTT. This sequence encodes CASKRGGITEAFF.

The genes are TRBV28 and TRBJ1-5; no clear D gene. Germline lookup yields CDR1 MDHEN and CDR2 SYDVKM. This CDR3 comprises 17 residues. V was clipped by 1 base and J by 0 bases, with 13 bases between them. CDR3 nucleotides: TGTGCCAGCAGTTTATCTTCGACGTTCTATAGCAATCAGCCCCAGCATTTT. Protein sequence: CASSLSSTFYSNQPQHF. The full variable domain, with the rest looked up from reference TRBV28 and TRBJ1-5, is DVKVTQSSRYLVKRTGEKVFLECVQDMDHENMFWYRQDPGLGLRLIYFSYDVKMKEKGDIPEGYSVSREKKERFSLILESASTNQTSMYLCASSLSSTFYSNQPQHFGDGTRLSIL.

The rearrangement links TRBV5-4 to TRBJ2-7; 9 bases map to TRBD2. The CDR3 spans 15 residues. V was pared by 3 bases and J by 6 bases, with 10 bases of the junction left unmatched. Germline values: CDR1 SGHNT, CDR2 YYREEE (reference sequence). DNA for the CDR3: TGTGCCAGCAGCTCGAAGCGGGGGGAGTTTGGCGAGCAGTACTTC. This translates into CASSSKRGEFGEQYF.

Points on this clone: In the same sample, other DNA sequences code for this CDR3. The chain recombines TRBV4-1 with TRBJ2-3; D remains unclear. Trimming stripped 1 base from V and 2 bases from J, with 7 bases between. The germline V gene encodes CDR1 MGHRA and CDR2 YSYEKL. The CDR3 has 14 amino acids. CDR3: CASSQGRATDTQYF. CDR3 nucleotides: TGCGCCAGCAGCCAAGGGAGAGCCACAGATACGCAGTATTTT.